This T cell receptor (beta chain) was found in a study of blood T cell repertoires in COVID-19. Study at large: Italy, Spain and the United States were the sources of the convalescent and acute COVID-19 samples. From T cells, B-cell-depleted T cells, or PBMCs came the material, which was cDNA or gDNA.

The Seattle patients, enrolled during active infection, were followed longitudinally. V was clipped by 2 bases and J by 2 bases; unmatched bases: 6. The CDR3 has 16 amino acids. Germline CDR1 and CDR2: SGHRS and YFSETQ. Per the original data handling: Estimated nucleated cell counts came from reference gene primer amplification. TCRdb keeps only in-frame clones here, not all; method: immunoSEQ multiplex PCR. V, J and clone size reflect that table, while D and trimming were determined from the DNA. The data show about 350,000 clones, around nine tenths seen once. This receptor was identified in a woman aged 60 to 75 with COVID-19, enrolled during active disease. Sequencing was carried out using peripheral blood. The chain employs TRBV5-1 and TRBJ2-1; 8 bases agree with TRBD1. CDR3 nucleotides: TGCGCCAGCAGCTTACGACAGGGGCCAACCTACAATGAGCAGTTCTTC. Protein sequence: CASSLRQGPTYNEQFF.